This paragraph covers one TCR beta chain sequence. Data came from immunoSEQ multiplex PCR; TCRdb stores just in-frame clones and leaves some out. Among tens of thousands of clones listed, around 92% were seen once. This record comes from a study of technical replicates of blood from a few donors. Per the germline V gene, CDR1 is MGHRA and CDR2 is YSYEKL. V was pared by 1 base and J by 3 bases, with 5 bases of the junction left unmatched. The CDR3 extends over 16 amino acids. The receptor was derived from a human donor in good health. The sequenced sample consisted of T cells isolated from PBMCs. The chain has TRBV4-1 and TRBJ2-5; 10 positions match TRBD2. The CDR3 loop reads CASSQAGLAAKETQYF. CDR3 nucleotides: TGCGCCAGCAGCCAAGCCGGACTAGCGGCAAAAGAGACCCAGTACTTC.